Each of the 12 T cell receptor beta chains below was sequenced from the same sample in a study of neurological immune-mediated disorders. TCRdb reprocessed the 5' RACE reads with MiXCR, giving one entry per CDR3 protein. The sample contains fewer than 35,000 distinct CDR3 sequences, approximately 4.3% of which appear only once. The sample comprised PBMCs. These receptors were collected from a man aged 18-30 years in good health.

This clonotype was found many times. This chain connects TRBV18 to TRBJ2-7; 7 nucleotides line up with TRBD2. CDR3 length: 14 residues. CDR1 and CDR2 from the germline V gene are KGHSH and LQKENI. The trim removed 3 bases at V and 3 bases at J, leaving 5 bases unmatched. CDR3 residues: CASSPGSGGYEQYF. CDR3 coding DNA: TGTGCCAGCTCACCGGGTTCGGGGGGCTACGAGCAGTACTTC. Complete variable domain (other parts from reference TRBV18 and TRBJ2-7): NAGVMQNPRHLVRRRGQEARLRCSPMKGHSHVYWYRQLPEEGLKFMVYLQKENIIDESGMPKERFSAEFPKEGPSILRIQQVVRGDSAAYFCASSPGSGGYEQYFGPGTRLTVT.

This clonotype was detected ten times or more. This rearrangement joins TRBV18 to TRBJ1-2, with D unresolved. The CDR3 sequence is 12 residues long. Germline V lookup: CDR1 KGHSH, CDR2 LQKENI. Trimming removed 2 bases from V and 7 bases from J, with 8 bases in between. CDR3 amino acids: CASSPGVGGYTF. The DNA for the CDR3 is TGTGCCAGCTCACCAGGGGTCGGTGGCTACACCTTC.

This clonotype was seen at least ten times. The rearrangement uses TRBV12-3 or TRBV12-4 and TRBJ2-5; no firm D call. V was cut by 6 bases and J by 4 bases, with 9 bases left in between. This CDR3 region has 12 residues. CDR3 nucleotides: TGTGCCAGCAGCAGAAATGGAGAGACCCAGTACTTC. Residues: CASSRNGETQYF.

This clonotype was seen ten or more times. This rearrangement joins TRBV29-1 to TRBJ2-1; 12 bases map to TRBD1. This CDR3 region has 13 residues. V gave up 8 bases and J gave up 6 bases; unmatched junction bases: 5. The germline gives CDR1 SQVTM, CDR2 ANQGSEA. In DNA form, the CDR3 reads TGCAGCCTGGGACAGGGGGCAATCAATGAGCAGTTCTTC. It yields the protein CSLGQGAINEQFF.

This clonotype was counted at least ten times. The V gene is TRBV7-9, the J gene TRBJ1-1; D gene unclear. The CDR3 has 15 residues. Germline CDR1 is SEHNR and CDR2 is FQNEAQ (reference sequence). V was shortened by 5 bases and J by 4 bases, with 17 bases between the two germline ends. Here the CDR3 reads CASSPETLDGTEAFF. CDR3 bases: TGTGCCAGCAGCCCGGAGACCCTAGATGGCACTGAAGCTTTCTTT. Full variable domain (missing parts from reference TRBV7-9 and TRBJ1-1): DTGVSQNPRHKITKRGQNVTFRCDPISEHNRLYWYRQTLGQGPEFLTYFQNEAQLEKSRLLSDRFSAERPKGSFSTLEIQRTEQGDSAMYLCASSPETLDGTEAFFGQGTRLTVV.

This clonotype was observed many times. The chain has TRBV20-1 and TRBJ2-2, with D perhaps TRBD1 (6 bases). The V end was cut by 5 bases, the J end by 0 bases, with 10 bases between. CDR1 is DFQATT and CDR2 is SNEGSKA in the germline V gene (reference sequence). CDR3 size: 14 residues. This CDR3 reads CSARDNPNTGELFF. CDR3 nucleotides: TGCAGTGCTCGGGACAACCCGAACACCGGGGAGCTGTTTTTT.

This clonotype was counted many times. The V and J genes are TRBV6-1 and TRBJ1-2; the D gene is possibly TRBD1 (6 bases). The germline V gene has CDR1 MNHNS and CDR2 SASEGT. CDR3 size: 17 residues. Trimming removed 5 bases at V and 7 bases at J, with 26 bases between. CDR3 protein: CASSTLPAGTLVGGYTF. In DNA, the CDR3 is TGTGCCAGCAGTACACTTCCGGCAGGGACACTCGTCGGTGGCTACACCTTC.

This clonotype was seen at least ten times. The V gene is TRBV7-6, the J gene TRBJ1-1; TRBD1 aligns across 10 bases. The V gene end was trimmed by 4 bases and the J gene end by 1 base; junction bases not matched to a gene: 3. This CDR3 spans 15 amino acids. Per the germline V gene, CDR1 is SGHVS and CDR2 is FNYEAQ. CDR3 nucleotide sequence: TGTGCCAGCAGCTCAAGGACAGGGGGGAACACTGAAGCTTTCTTT. This encodes CASSSRTGGNTEAFF.

This clonotype was recorded many times. The V call is TRBV7-6, the J call TRBJ2-1; D assignment may be TRBD1 or TRBD2 (5 bases each). In germline, CDR1 is SGHVS, CDR2 FNYEAQ. The CDR3 is 19 residues long. V lost 1 base and J lost 5, with 24 bases in between. As DNA, the CDR3 is TGTGCCAGCAGCTTAGGTCGTCGACGGGGCACCCGAGAACACAATGAGCAGTTCTTC. Its protein is CASSLGRRRGTREHNEQFF.

This clonotype was detected many times. V gene TRBV4-2 combines with J gene TRBJ2-5; D is possibly TRBD1 (5 bases). The length of the CDR3 is 17 residues. With 1 base removed from V and 2 bases from J, the gap between germline ends came to 17 bases. The V gene's germline CDR1 is LGHNA and CDR2 YNFKEQ. CDR3 DNA: TGTGCCAGCAGCCAAGGGCAAGACAGCCCGATGCAAGAGACCCAGTACTTC. It translates to CASSQGQDSPMQETQYF.

This clonotype was counted many times. This chain joins TRBV3-1 and TRBJ2-1, with 9 bases aligning to TRBD2. Trimming removed 3 bases from V and 5 bases from J; junction bases left unmatched: 11. Germline-derived CDR1 and CDR2 are LGHDT and YNNKEL (reference sequence). The CDR3 length is 17 residues. The CDR3 region is CASSHLAGGLLDNEQFF. CDR3 DNA: TGTGCCAGCAGCCATTTGGCGGGGGGGCTGTTAGACAATGAGCAGTTCTTC.

There are many counts of this clonotype. The V and J genes are TRBV12-3 or TRBV12-4 and TRBJ1-5; 8 bases are a match to TRBD1. The CDR3 is made up of 18 amino acids. V shed 5 bases and J 1 base; nucleotides not matched to a gene: 13. The CDR3 region has the DNA TGTGCCAGCAGTGGAGGGACAGGAGGGCCTATGAGCAATCAGCCCCAGCATTTT. It yields the protein CASSGGTGGPMSNQPQHF.